This T cell receptor beta chain was observed in a study of somatic mutations in cytotoxic T cells in rheumatoid arthritis. Study in general: Right after diagnosis, and before any treatment had started, patient peripheral blood (about 30 ml EDTA) was drawn. The authors flow-sorted some V beta antibody-stained T-cell populations at nearly 100% purity, including V beta1+ cells that they sequenced for TCRB. Findings of the study overall: With about 60 patients examined, several had a largest CD8+ clone exceeding 20% of CD8+ cells.

Profiling relied on immunoSEQ multiplex PCR, and the TCRdb table lists in-frame clones only, not all of them. The sample lists around 20,000 clones, 65% to 70% occurring once. Remarks on this clone: Antigen: not known.

CDR1 SGHVS and CDR2 FQNEAQ come from the germline V gene. Losses at the gene ends were 6 bases for V and 0 bases for J; bases not matched to a gene: 8. There are 16 residues in the CDR3. The sequencing input was CD8+ T cells sorted from blood. The V gene is TRBV7-8, the J gene TRBJ1-5; 7 bases agree with TRBD1. The receptor comes from an adult with rheumatoid arthritis. In nucleotides, the CDR3 is TGTGCCAGCAGTCCCGGGACAGTCTATAGCAATCAGCCCCAGCATTTT. Residues: CASSPGTVYSNQPQHF.